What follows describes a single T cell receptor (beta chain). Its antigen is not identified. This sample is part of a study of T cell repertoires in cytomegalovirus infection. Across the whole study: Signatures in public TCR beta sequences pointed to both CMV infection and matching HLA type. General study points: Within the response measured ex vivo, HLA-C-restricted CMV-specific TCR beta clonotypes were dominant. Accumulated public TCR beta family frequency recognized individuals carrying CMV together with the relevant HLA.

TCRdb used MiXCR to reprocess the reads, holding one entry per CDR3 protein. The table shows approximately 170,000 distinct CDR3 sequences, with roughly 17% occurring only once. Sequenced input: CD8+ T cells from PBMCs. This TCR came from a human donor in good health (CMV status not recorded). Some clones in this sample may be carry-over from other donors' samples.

As DNA, the CDR3 is TGTGCCATCAGTGATCGAGGGGGGATGGAAGAGACCCAGTACTTC. Translation gives CAISDRGGMEETQYF. This chain connects TRBV10-3 to TRBJ2-5, with D possibly being TRBD1 or TRBD2 (6 bases each). Trimming took 3 bases from V and 3 from J, leaving 14 bases between them. This CDR3 is 15 amino acids long. CDR1 and CDR2 (germline): ENHRY, SYGVKD.